Listed below are T cell receptor beta chains from one sample, sequenced in a study of T cells in tumors after PD-1 blockade. Profiled with immunoSEQ multiplex PCR; TCRdb holds only in-frame clones, not every one. The data show approximately 10,000 clones, approximately 70% seen once. Sequences were derived from tumor tissue, sampled after anti-PD-1 treatment. These receptors came from a human donor with basal cell carcinoma. CDR3s include the opening cysteine and the closing phenylalanine or tryptophan. Each record gives: clone size, D gene, J gene, V gene, CDR3 protein, CDR3 DNA. The D gene is left open where the match is weak. The size of a clone is reported for some rows only, either as once, few or many, or as a class for expanded clones.

abundance: -; d_gene: -; j_gene: TRBJ2-3; v_gene: TRBV19; CDR3aa: CASSPQTDTQYF; CDR3nt: TGTGCCAGTAGTCCCCAGACAGATACGCAGTATTTT
abundance: -; d_gene: TRBD2; j_gene: TRBJ2-3; v_gene: TRBV18; CDR3aa: CASSLAGSTDTQYF; CDR3nt: TGTGCCAGCTCCCTAGCGGGGTCCACAGATACGCAGTATTTT
abundance: -; d_gene: TRBD1; j_gene: TRBJ1-6; v_gene: TRBV27; CDR3aa: CASRRGQGDSPLHF; CDR3nt: TGTGCCAGCAGGAGGGGGCAGGGCGATTCACCCCTCCACTTT
abundance: large; d_gene: -; j_gene: TRBJ1-2; v_gene: TRBV5-1; CDR3aa: CASSLAEQRGYTF; CDR3nt: TGCGCCAGCAGCTTGGCTGAGCAGAGGGGCTACACCTTC
abundance: -; d_gene: -; j_gene: TRBJ1-4; v_gene: TRBV24-1; CDR3aa: CATSDPLGKLFF; CDR3nt: TGTGCCACCAGTGACCCCCTCGGAAAACTGTTTTTT
abundance: -; d_gene: -; j_gene: TRBJ2-2; v_gene: TRBV7-2; CDR3aa: CASSLGSGNTGELFF; CDR3nt: TGTGCCAGCAGCTTAGGTAGCGGGAACACCGGGGAGCTGTTTTTT
abundance: -; d_gene: -; j_gene: TRBJ1-5; v_gene: TRBV6-2/TRBV6-3; CDR3aa: CASSLVWVNQPQHF; CDR3nt: TGTGCCAGCAGTTTAGTATGGGTCAATCAGCCCCAGCATTTT
abundance: -; d_gene: -; j_gene: TRBJ2-7; v_gene: TRBV28; CDR3aa: CASSFGRDYEQYF; CDR3nt: TGTGCCAGCAGTTTTGGGCGGGACTACGAGCAGTACTTC
abundance: few; d_gene: -; j_gene: TRBJ1-6; v_gene: TRBV6-2/TRBV6-3; CDR3aa: CASSYARKYSPLHF; CDR3nt: TGTGCCAGCAGTTACGCAAGAAAGTATTCACCCCTCCACTTT
abundance: -; d_gene: TRBD1; j_gene: TRBJ1-5; v_gene: TRBV7-2; CDR3aa: CASRPTGGGQPQHF; CDR3nt: TGTGCCAGCAGGCCGACAGGGGGCGGTCAGCCCCAGCATTTT
abundance: -; d_gene: -; j_gene: TRBJ1-2; v_gene: TRBV5-1; CDR3aa: CASSREEEAYGYTF; CDR3nt: TGCGCCAGCTCCCGGGAGGAAGAGGCCTATGGCTACACCTTC
abundance: -; d_gene: TRBD2; j_gene: TRBJ2-7; v_gene: TRBV5-1; CDR3aa: CASSLAAGGHYEQYF; CDR3nt: TGCGCCAGCAGCTTGGCGGCGGGGGGGCACTACGAGCAGTACTTC
abundance: -; d_gene: -; j_gene: TRBJ2-6; v_gene: TRBV30; CDR3aa: CAWSHKQSGANVLTF; CDR3nt: TGTGCCTGGAGTCACAAACAATCTGGGGCCAACGTCCTGACTTTC
abundance: -; d_gene: TRBD1; j_gene: TRBJ1-3; v_gene: TRBV6-6; CDR3aa: CASIKGARGNTIYF; CDR3nt: TGTGCCAGCATTAAGGGGGCTCGTGGAAACACCATATATTTT
abundance: few; d_gene: TRBD1; j_gene: TRBJ2-7; v_gene: TRBV7-8; CDR3aa: CASSLDRGYEQYF; CDR3nt: TGTGCCAGCAGCTTAGACAGGGGATACGAGCAGTACTTC
abundance: -; d_gene: -; j_gene: TRBJ1-5; v_gene: TRBV10-1; CDR3aa: CASRPTQPQHF; CDR3nt: TGCGCCAGCAGACCCACTCAGCCCCAGCATTTT
abundance: medium-sized; d_gene: -; j_gene: TRBJ1-2; v_gene: TRBV9; CDR3aa: CASSPSTGLNDYGYTF; CDR3nt: TGTGCCAGCAGCCCGTCGACAGGTTTAAACGACTATGGCTACACCTTC
abundance: -; d_gene: -; j_gene: TRBJ2-1; v_gene: TRBV19; CDR3aa: CASSPRHGFNEQFF; CDR3nt: TGTGCCAGTAGTCCTCGGCACGGCTTCAATGAGCAGTTCTTC
abundance: medium-sized; d_gene: -; j_gene: TRBJ2-3; v_gene: TRBV7-8; CDR3aa: CASSLTIGTQYF; CDR3nt: TGTGCCAGCAGCCTAACGATAGGTACGCAGTATTTT
abundance: -; d_gene: -; j_gene: TRBJ2-1; v_gene: TRBV7-8; CDR3aa: CASSLGSYNEQFF; CDR3nt: TGTGCCAGCAGCTTAGGCTCCTACAATGAGCAGTTCTTC
abundance: -; d_gene: -; j_gene: TRBJ2-3; v_gene: TRBV6-5; CDR3aa: CASSSEIFADTQYF; CDR3nt: TGTGCCAGCAGTTCAGAGATTTTTGCAGATACGCAGTATTTT
abundance: -; d_gene: -; j_gene: TRBJ1-2; v_gene: TRBV4-2; CDR3aa: CASSRDGTPYGYTF; CDR3nt: TGTGCCAGCAGCCGAGACGGGACTCCGTATGGCTACACCTTC
abundance: -; d_gene: TRBD1; j_gene: TRBJ2-3; v_gene: TRBV6-5; CDR3aa: CASRRQGTQYF; CDR3nt: TGTGCCAGCAGGCGACAGGGAACGCAGTATTTT
abundance: -; d_gene: -; j_gene: TRBJ2-3; v_gene: TRBV5-5; CDR3aa: CASSLHPDRAGTDTQYF; CDR3nt: TGTGCCAGCAGCCTTCACCCCGACCGAGCAGGCACAGATACGCAGTATTTT
abundance: -; d_gene: TRBD2; j_gene: TRBJ2-3; v_gene: TRBV4-2; CDR3aa: CASSQRGLAGTDTQYF; CDR3nt: TGTGCCAGCAGCCAGAGGGGACTAGCCGGAACAGATACGCAGTATTTT
abundance: -; d_gene: -; j_gene: TRBJ1-2; v_gene: TRBV9; CDR3aa: CASSVMSGTGYTF; CDR3nt: TGTGCCAGCAGCGTAATGTCGGGGACTGGCTACACCTTC
abundance: -; d_gene: -; j_gene: TRBJ1-1; v_gene: TRBV7-2; CDR3aa: CASSSLWGTEAFF; CDR3nt: TGTGCCAGCAGCTCTTTGTGGGGGACTGAAGCTTTCTTT
abundance: -; d_gene: -; j_gene: TRBJ2-5; v_gene: TRBV6-2/TRBV6-3; CDR3aa: CASSRPASQETQYF; CDR3nt: TGTGCCAGCAGTCGTCCAGCCTCCCAAGAGACCCAGTACTTC
abundance: few; d_gene: -; j_gene: TRBJ1-1; v_gene: TRBV5-1; CDR3aa: CASSSLNGGKTEAFF; CDR3nt: TGCGCCAGCAGCTCCCTCAATGGGGGGAAAACTGAAGCTTTCTTT
abundance: -; d_gene: -; j_gene: TRBJ2-1; v_gene: TRBV7-8; CDR3aa: CASSQGLHNEQFF; CDR3nt: TGTGCCAGCAGCCAGGGACTCCACAATGAGCAGTTCTTC
abundance: few; d_gene: -; j_gene: TRBJ1-3; v_gene: TRBV18; CDR3aa: CASSPDRDGFSGNTIYF; CDR3nt: TGTGCCAGCTCACCAGACCGGGACGGCTTCTCGGGAAACACCATATATTTT
abundance: -; d_gene: -; j_gene: TRBJ1-2; v_gene: TRBV28; CDR3aa: CASSRVRRDGYTF; CDR3nt: TGTGCCAGCTCGCGGGTTAGGCGGGACGGCTACACCTTC
abundance: -; d_gene: TRBD1; j_gene: TRBJ2-2; v_gene: TRBV4-3; CDR3aa: CASSQDLTSQGTGELFF; CDR3nt: TGCGCCAGCAGCCAAGATCTGACGTCACAGGGGACCGGGGAGCTGTTTTTT
abundance: once; d_gene: TRBD1; j_gene: TRBJ2-1; v_gene: TRBV30; CDR3aa: CASARQGGNEQFF; CDR3nt: TGTGCCTCGGCTAGACAGGGTGGGAATGAGCAGTTCTTC
abundance: -; d_gene: -; j_gene: TRBJ2-5; v_gene: TRBV13; CDR3aa: CASSLGRSQETQYF; CDR3nt: TGTGCCAGCAGCTTAGGGCGGAGCCAAGAGACCCAGTACTTC
abundance: -; d_gene: TRBD1; j_gene: TRBJ1-1; v_gene: TRBV6-5; CDR3aa: CASRRTGGDTEAFF; CDR3nt: TGTGCCAGCAGGCGGACAGGGGGGGACACTGAAGCTTTCTTT
abundance: -; d_gene: -; j_gene: TRBJ2-3; v_gene: TRBV5-4; CDR3aa: CASSLGGDTQYF; CDR3nt: TGTGCCAGCAGCTTAGGCGGAGATACGCAGTATTTT
abundance: -; d_gene: -; j_gene: TRBJ2-1; v_gene: TRBV11-3; CDR3aa: CASSQDPSSYNEQFF; CDR3nt: TGTGCCAGCAGCCAGGACCCAAGCTCCTACAATGAGCAGTTCTTC
abundance: -; d_gene: -; j_gene: TRBJ1-2; v_gene: TRBV14; CDR3aa: CASSQDPGYGYTF; CDR3nt: TGTGCCAGCAGCCAAGACCCCGGCTATGGCTACACCTTC
abundance: -; d_gene: TRBD1; j_gene: TRBJ2-1; v_gene: TRBV4-3; CDR3aa: CASSRRGQALDEQFF; CDR3nt: TGCGCCAGCAGCCGCCGAGGACAGGCCCTCGATGAGCAGTTCTTC
abundance: -; d_gene: -; j_gene: TRBJ2-4; v_gene: TRBV30; CDR3aa: CAWGQTKNIQYF; CDR3nt: TGTGCCTGGGGGCAAACCAAAAACATTCAGTACTTC
abundance: few; d_gene: -; j_gene: TRBJ1-4; v_gene: TRBV19; CDR3aa: CASSPGLSNEKLFF; CDR3nt: TGTGCCAGTAGTCCCGGGCTGTCTAATGAAAAACTGTTTTTT
abundance: -; d_gene: TRBD1; j_gene: TRBJ2-3; v_gene: TRBV6-5; CDR3aa: CASSYQGQRTDTQYF; CDR3nt: TGTGCCAGCAGTTACCAGGGACAGAGAACAGATACGCAGTATTTT
abundance: -; d_gene: -; j_gene: TRBJ1-5; v_gene: TRBV19; CDR3aa: CASSIAVPDNQPQHF; CDR3nt: TGTGCCAGTAGTATCGCGGTCCCTGACAATCAGCCCCAGCATTTT
abundance: few; d_gene: TRBD2; j_gene: TRBJ2-2; v_gene: TRBV7-8; CDR3aa: CASSLWGGNTGELFF; CDR3nt: TGTGCCAGCAGCTTATGGGGGGGGAACACCGGGGAGCTGTTTTTT
abundance: -; d_gene: -; j_gene: TRBJ1-1; v_gene: TRBV6-2/TRBV6-3; CDR3aa: CASSPWTYEAFF; CDR3nt: TGTGCCAGCAGCCCTTGGACGTATGAAGCTTTCTTT
abundance: few; d_gene: -; j_gene: TRBJ2-7; v_gene: TRBV2; CDR3aa: CASGTKTYEQYF; CDR3nt: TGTGCCAGCGGGACAAAAACCTACGAGCAGTACTTC
abundance: -; d_gene: TRBD1; j_gene: TRBJ2-3; v_gene: TRBV27; CDR3aa: CASSLAGTSGQGSQYF; CDR3nt: TGTGCCAGCAGTTTAGCCGGAACAAGCGGACAGGGTTCGCAGTATTTT
abundance: medium-sized; d_gene: -; j_gene: TRBJ2-7; v_gene: TRBV2; CDR3aa: CASSEGSTNHF; CDR3nt: TGTGCCAGCAGTGAAGGGTCGACGAACCACTTC
abundance: -; d_gene: TRBD2; j_gene: TRBJ2-1; v_gene: TRBV24-1; CDR3aa: CATSEPIGTSGGDEQFF; CDR3nt: TGTGCCACCAGTGAACCTATCGGGACTAGCGGGGGGGATGAGCAGTTCTTC
abundance: large; d_gene: -; j_gene: TRBJ2-6; v_gene: TRBV15; CDR3aa: CATSRDLFTSGANVLTF; CDR3nt: TGTGCCACCAGCAGAGATTTGTTCACCTCTGGGGCCAACGTCCTGACTTTC